Sequencing of this TCR beta chain was carried out in a study of cytomegalovirus exposure and HLA in healthy donors. Study background: Early release data held about 92 million unique TCRs from HLA-typed donors.

The CDR3 has 15 residues. The V end lost 2 bases, the J end lost 6 bases, and 16 bases lay between the germline ends. Looked up from germline, CDR1 is MNHEY and CDR2 is SVGAGI. General study findings and limits: What a later analysis reportedly showed was that an Asian-associated ancestry cluster had fewer N-insertions than the approximately 700-donor mean. Another analysis was done later, and it associated roughly 15,000 TCR beta sequences with HLA alleles at 0.05 false discovery rate. The authors later found TCR association rates varying by HLA locus, with DRB1 most and HLA-C fewest.

Concerning this clone: The target antigen is unknown.

The study ran its PCR with 60 Vbeta and 13 Jbeta primers. Profiled with immunoSEQ multiplex PCR; TCRdb holds only in-frame clones, not every one. The sample includes 150,000 to 200,000 clones, over 70% of them seen just once. This TCR came from a man aged 50 to 59 in good health and CMV-seropositive. V usage is TRBV6-5 and J usage is TRBJ1-2; tentatively, D is TRBD1 (6 bases). Specimen: PBMCs. The CDR3 protein is CASSYHRELGDGYTF. Here the CDR3 DNA reads TGTGCCAGCAGTTACCACAGGGAATTGGGCGATGGCTACACCTTC.